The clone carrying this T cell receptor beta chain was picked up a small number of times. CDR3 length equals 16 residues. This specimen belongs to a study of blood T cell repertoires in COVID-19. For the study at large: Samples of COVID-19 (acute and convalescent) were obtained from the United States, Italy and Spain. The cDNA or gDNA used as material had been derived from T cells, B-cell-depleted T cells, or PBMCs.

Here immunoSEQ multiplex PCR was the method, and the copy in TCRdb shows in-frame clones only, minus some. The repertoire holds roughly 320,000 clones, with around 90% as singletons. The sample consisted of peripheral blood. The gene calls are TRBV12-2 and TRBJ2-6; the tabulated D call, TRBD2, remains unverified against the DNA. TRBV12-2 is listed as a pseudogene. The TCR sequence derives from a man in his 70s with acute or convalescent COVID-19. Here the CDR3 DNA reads TGTGCAAGTCGCTCAAGACTTAGCTCTGGGGCCAACGTCCTGACTTTC. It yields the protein CASRSRLSSGANVLTF.